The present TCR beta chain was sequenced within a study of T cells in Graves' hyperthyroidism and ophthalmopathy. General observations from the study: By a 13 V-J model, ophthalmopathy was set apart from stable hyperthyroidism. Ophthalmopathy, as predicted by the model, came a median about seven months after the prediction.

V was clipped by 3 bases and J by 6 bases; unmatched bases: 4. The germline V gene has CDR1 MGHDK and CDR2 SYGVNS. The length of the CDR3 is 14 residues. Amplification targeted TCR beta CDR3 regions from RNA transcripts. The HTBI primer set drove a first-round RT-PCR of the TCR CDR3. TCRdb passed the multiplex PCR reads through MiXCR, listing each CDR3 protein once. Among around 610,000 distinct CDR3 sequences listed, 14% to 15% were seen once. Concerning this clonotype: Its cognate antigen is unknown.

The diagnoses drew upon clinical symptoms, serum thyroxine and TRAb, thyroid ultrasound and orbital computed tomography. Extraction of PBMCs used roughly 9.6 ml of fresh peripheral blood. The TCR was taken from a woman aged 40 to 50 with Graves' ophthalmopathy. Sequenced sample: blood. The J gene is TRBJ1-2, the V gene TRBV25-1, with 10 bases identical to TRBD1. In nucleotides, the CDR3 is TGTGCCAGCAGTGAGGCGGGACAGGGGAATGGCTACACCTTC. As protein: CASSEAGQGNGYTF.